The entry below describes one TCR beta chain. Per-base quality was not reported, and no clone a single base away is much larger than it. Before enrichment with an IFNgamma secretion assay kit, PBMCs were stimulated for 6 hours with overlapping CMV pp65 and IE-1 peptide pools. Unmodified control products were expanded in parallel and were not subjected to electroporation. After enrichment, the CMV-specific T cells were expanded in culture with recombinant human IL-7 and IL-15. Before being cryopreserved, the T cell products spent around 20 days in culture. After activation, CMV-specific T cells were enriched from PBMCs based on IFNgamma secretion. The data were obtained in a study of tacrolimus-resistant gene-edited T cells for transplant recipients (dated by TCRdb to 2020 to 2021). Describing the broader study: Clonality and clone numbers were compared by TCRbeta sequencing between expanded FKBP12 knockout and unedited CMV-specific T cell products. Repertoire sequencing was done as a safety check to rule out transformation-driven clonal outgrowth after gene editing. A couple of donors were sequenced, each contributing one unedited and one FKBP12 knockout CMV-specific T cell product.

Study-wide findings and limitations: Clonality, top-10 clone read coverage, and total clone numbers were comparable between knockout and unedited products. Repertoires from different donors showed no Morisita similarity, whereas knockout and unedited products from the same donor showed high similarity. The authors concluded that gene editing did not drastically skew the TCRbeta repertoire and did not cause excessive clonal expansion. The repertoire comparisons shown in Figure 5 were based on n = 2.

TCRbeta sequencing used genomic DNA through the immunoSEQ service. On the study's bioinformatics: The repertoires were analyzed in immunoSEQ ANALYZER 3.0, which was used to calculate Morisita similarity, clonality, top-10 clone coverage and total clone counts. On the clonality scale, a value of 1 indicated a monoclonal product, while lower values indicated more diverse products. Entries here come from immuneACCESS through TCRdb and include only in-frame sequences with V and J called. Some clones fail to appear in such tables; in the studies checked, an unresolved V gene covers under half of the shortfall, and the cause of the remainder is unknown. The V and J calls and clone size come from that table; D and trimming were worked out from the DNA. The sample table records roughly 720 clones; 46% of these occur just once. The ten largest account for around 86% of the sample. The germline V gene yields WSHSY for CDR1 and SAAADI for CDR2. V loses 6 bases, J loses 1 base, and the germline ends lie 13 bases apart. The CDR3, cysteine through phenylalanine, is 15 amino acids long. Kept here is only the CDR3 DNA, which spans 45 bases and is read in frame from base 1.

Material: a CMV-specific product grown in culture. The sample's cell subset or site, from its label and the paper: expanded CMV-specific T cell product isolated by IFNgamma secretion after CMV peptide stimulation. This clonotype originated in a human donor in good health, a blood donor. This receptor chain uses TRBV10-2 and TRBJ2-1, and TRBD1 may be the D gene, going by 6 matching bases. The CDR3 protein is CASSAGTPSYNEQFF. The sequenced DNA is TGCGCCAGCAGCGCCGGGACACCTTCCTACAATGAGCAGTTCTTC.